A single sample gave rise to the 15 T cell receptor beta chains below, sequenced in a study of T cell responses to AZD1222 COVID-19 vaccine. Clones were sequenced by immunoSEQ multiplex PCR, and TCRdb holds only the in-frame ones, with some missing. Here the sample spans roughly 86,000 clones, about 85% being singletons. Here the sequenced sample was peripheral blood, taken 28 days after the second AZD1222 dose. The origin of the receptors is an adult who received the AZD1222 COVID-19 vaccine.

The genes are TRBV10-3 and TRBJ2-1, with D perhaps matching TRBD1 (6 bases). V was shortened by 3 bases and J by 8 bases, with 20 bases between the two germline ends. Germline V gene data show CDR1 as ENHRY and CDR2 as SYGVKD. This CDR3 contains 16 residues. CDR3 in DNA: TGTGCCATCAGTGACCCCCCAGGGGCGCTATTGGATGAGCAGTTCTTC. It specifies CAISDPPGALLDEQFF.

The chain uses TRBV6-1 and TRBJ1-2, with D hard to call. Germline CDR1 is MNHNS and CDR2 is SASEGT. The V gene lost 2 bases and the J gene lost 6 bases, with 16 bases spanning the gap. The CDR3 has 15 residues. CDR3 in DNA: TGTGCCAGCAGTGAATCACTACGAACAGTTAATGGCTACACCTTC. Protein: CASSESLRTVNGYTF.

This clone appeared a few times. This chain joins TRBV14 and TRBJ2-7; 9 bases line up with TRBD1. CDR1 and CDR2 from the germline V gene are SGHDN and FVKESK. The CDR3 covers 17 residues. With V trimmed by 0 bases and J by 2 bases, 8 bases remained unmatched. The CDR3 loop is CASSQEITGQGPYEQYF. Here the CDR3 DNA reads TGTGCCAGCAGCCAAGAAATCACGGGACAGGGCCCCTACGAGCAGTACTTC.

This clone was recorded a few times. The chain employs TRBV6-1 and TRBJ2-3; D might be TRBD1 (6 bases). This CDR3 has 16 amino acids. The germline V gene has CDR1 MNHNS and CDR2 SASEGT. V was cut by 4 bases and J by 2 bases, with 16 bases left in between. The CDR3 DNA reads TGTGCCAGCAGTGTGCTGGGGGCGGGTATCACAGATACGCAGTATTTT. As protein: CASSVLGAGITDTQYF.

V is TRBV2 and J is TRBJ1-1, with D perhaps matching TRBD1 (5 bases). The germline CDR1 and CDR2 sequences are SNHLY and FYNNEI. CDR3 length: 15 amino acids. V lost 9 bases to trimming and J lost 1 base, with 18 bases between them. Here the CDR3 reads CARRQILFKNTEAFF. In nucleotides, the CDR3 is TGTGCCAGACGACAGATCTTGTTTAAGAACACTGAAGCTTTCTTT.

The chain carries TRBV12-3 or TRBV12-4 and TRBJ1-2, with TRBD1 as a possible D gene (6 bases). V was cut by 1 base and J by 7 bases, with 10 bases left in between. This CDR3 region has 13 residues. The CDR3 is CASSLGQGTGYTF. CDR3 DNA sequence: TGTGCCAGCAGTTTAGGTCAGGGGACTGGCTACACCTTC.

This clone has just one count. The chain combines TRBV7-9 with TRBJ2-7; D unclear. The CDR3 consists of 18 residues. Trimming took 3 bases from V and 0 from J, leaving 21 bases between them. The germline gives CDR1 SEHNR, CDR2 FQNEAQ (reference sequence). The CDR3 nucleotides read TGTGCCAGCAGCTTTGGGGTGCGGAAACAGAAATACTCCTACGAGCAGTACTTC. It yields the protein CASSFGVRKQKYSYEQYF.

The rearrangement uses TRBV27 and TRBJ2-1; no clear D. The CDR3 covers 15 residues. Trimming removed 4 bases at V and 4 bases at J, with 14 bases between. Germline V CDR1 and CDR2: MNHEY, SMNVEV (reference sequence). The CDR3 region is CASSSGPIRYNEQFF. In DNA, the CDR3 is TGTGCCAGCAGTTCGGGCCCCATTCGGTACAATGAGCAGTTCTTC.

The sample holds one count of this clone. The same CDR3 also results from other DNA sequences found in this sample. The J gene is TRBJ2-2, the V gene TRBV2, with 8 bases that match TRBD1. Germline values: CDR1 SNHLY, CDR2 FYNNEI. The CDR3 loop spans 15 amino acids. The trim removed 5 bases at V and 1 base at J, leaving 3 bases unmatched. The CDR3, as DNA: TGTGCCAGCAGTCTACAGGGGGGGAACACCGGGGAGCTGTTTTTT. Residues: CASSLQGGNTGELFF.

The CDR3 loop is CSVRRDSTNYGYTF. The CDR3 region has the DNA TGCAGCGTTCGGCGGGACTCTACTAACTATGGCTACACCTTC. The V and J genes are TRBV29-1 and TRBJ1-2, with D possibly matching TRBD1 (5 bases). V lost 5 bases and J 0 bases, leaving 13 bases between the germline ends. Per the germline V gene, CDR1 is SQVTM and CDR2 is ANQGSEA. The CDR3 consists of 14 residues. The full variable domain, with the rest looked up from reference TRBV29-1 and TRBJ1-2, is SAVISQKPSRDICQRGTSLTIQCQVDSQVTMMFWYRQQPGQSLTLIATANQGSEATYESGFVIDKFPISRPNLTFSTLTVSNMSPEDSSIYLCSVRRDSTNYGYTFGSGTRLTVV.

This chain joins TRBV10-3 and TRBJ2-1, with D perhaps TRBD1 or TRBD2 (5 bases each). V was clipped by 10 bases and J by 6 bases, with 16 bases between them. This CDR3 spans 13 amino acids. Germline CDR1 ENHRY, CDR2 SYGVKD. CDR3 DNA: TGTGCCACCCAGAGGGGCGTCCCCAATGAGCAGTTCTTC. Protein product: CATQRGVPNEQFF.

This chain uses TRBV4-2 with TRBJ1-3; a possible D gene is TRBD1 (6 bases). Trimming stripped 3 bases from V and 8 bases from J, with 14 bases between. Per the germline V gene, CDR1 is LGHNA and CDR2 is YNFKEQ. There are 14 residues in the CDR3. CDR3 coding DNA: TGTGCCAGCAGCCAGGGGGCATCCGGGGACACCATATATTTT. This gives the protein CASSQGASGDTIYF.

The CDR3 spells CASSLEGPTVLPSYNSPLHF. The CDR3 DNA reads TGCGCCAGCAGCTTGGAAGGCCCCACTGTTCTCCCCTCCTATAATTCACCCCTCCACTTT. This chain connects TRBV5-1 to TRBJ1-6, with D unresolved. Germline V gene sequence: CDR1 SGHRS, CDR2 YFSETQ. The CDR3 extends over 20 amino acids. With 0 bases removed from V and 0 bases from J, the gap between germline ends came to 19 bases.

The gene calls are TRBV7-2 and TRBJ2-7; D might be TRBD1 (7 bases). Per germline, CDR1 SGHTA and CDR2 FQGNSA. V was shortened by 3 bases and J by 0 bases, with 15 bases between the two germline ends. The CDR3 is 16 amino acids. The CDR3 spells CASSLGGQRLSYEQYF. DNA of the CDR3: TGTGCCAGCAGCTTGGGGGGACAGCGGCTCTCCTACGAGCAGTACTTC.

The chain employs TRBV28 and TRBJ1-5; TRBD1 matches at 10 bases. CDR1 MDHEN and CDR2 SYDVKM come from the germline V gene. The CDR3 totals 15 residues. Trimming took 5 bases from V and 7 from J; bases not matched to a gene: 8. CDR3: CASSGAGTGVQPQHF. The CDR3, as DNA: TGTGCCAGCAGTGGGGCCGGGACAGGGGTCCAGCCCCAGCATTTT.